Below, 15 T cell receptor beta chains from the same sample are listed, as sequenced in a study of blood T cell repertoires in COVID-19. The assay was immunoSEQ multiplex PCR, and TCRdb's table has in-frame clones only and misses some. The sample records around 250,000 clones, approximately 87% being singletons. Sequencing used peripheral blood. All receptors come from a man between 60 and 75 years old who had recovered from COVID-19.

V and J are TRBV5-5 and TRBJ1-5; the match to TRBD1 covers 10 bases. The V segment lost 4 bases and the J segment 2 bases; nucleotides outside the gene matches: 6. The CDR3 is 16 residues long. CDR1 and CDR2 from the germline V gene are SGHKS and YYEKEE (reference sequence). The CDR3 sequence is CASSPRDRGGNQPQHF. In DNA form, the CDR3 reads TGTGCCAGCAGCCCCCGGGACAGGGGTGGCAATCAGCCCCAGCATTTT. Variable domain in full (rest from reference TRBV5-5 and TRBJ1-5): DAGVTQSPTHLIKTRGQQVTLRCSPISGHKSVSWYQQVLGQGPQFIFQYYEKEERGRGNFPDRFSARQFPNYSSELNVNALLLGDSALYLCASSPRDRGGNQPQHFGDGTRLSIL.

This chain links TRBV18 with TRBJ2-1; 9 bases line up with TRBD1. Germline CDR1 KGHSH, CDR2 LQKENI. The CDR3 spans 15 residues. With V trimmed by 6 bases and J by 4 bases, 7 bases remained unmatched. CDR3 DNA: TGTGCCAGCTCTAGAGACAGGGGGTCTTACAATGAGCAGTTCTTC. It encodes CASSRDRGSYNEQFF.

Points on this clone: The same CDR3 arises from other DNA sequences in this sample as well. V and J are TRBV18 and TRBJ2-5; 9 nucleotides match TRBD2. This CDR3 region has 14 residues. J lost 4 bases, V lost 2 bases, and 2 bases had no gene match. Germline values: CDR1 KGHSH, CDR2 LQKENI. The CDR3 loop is CASSPSSGRETQYF. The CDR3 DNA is TGTGCCAGCTCACCAAGTAGCGGGAGAGAGACCCAGTACTTC.

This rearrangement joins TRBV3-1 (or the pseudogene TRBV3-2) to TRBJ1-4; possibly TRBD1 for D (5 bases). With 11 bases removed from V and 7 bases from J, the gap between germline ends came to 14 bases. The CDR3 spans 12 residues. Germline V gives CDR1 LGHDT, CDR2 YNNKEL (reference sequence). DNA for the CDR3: TGTGCCGCGGGGGGATCGGGTGAAAAACTGTTTTTT. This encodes CAAGGSGEKLFF.

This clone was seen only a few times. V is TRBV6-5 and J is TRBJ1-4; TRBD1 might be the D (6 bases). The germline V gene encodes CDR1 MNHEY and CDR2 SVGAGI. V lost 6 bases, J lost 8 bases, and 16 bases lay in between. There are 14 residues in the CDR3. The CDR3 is CASRRTAGGEKLFF. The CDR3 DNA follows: TGTGCCAGCAGACGGACAGCGGGGGGGGAAAAACTGTTTTTT.

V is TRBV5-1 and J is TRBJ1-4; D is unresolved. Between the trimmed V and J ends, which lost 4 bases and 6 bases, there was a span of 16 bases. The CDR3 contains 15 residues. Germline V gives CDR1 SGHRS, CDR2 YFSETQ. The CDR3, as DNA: TGCGCCAGCAGCGTTGACCGAAGGCAGGATGAAAAACTGTTTTTT. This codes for CASSVDRRQDEKLFF.

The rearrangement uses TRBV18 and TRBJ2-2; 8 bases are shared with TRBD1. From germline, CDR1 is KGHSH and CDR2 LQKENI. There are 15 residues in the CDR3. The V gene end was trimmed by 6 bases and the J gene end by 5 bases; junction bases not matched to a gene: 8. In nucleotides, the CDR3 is TGTGCCAGCTCGGCCGGACAGGGAAAAACCGGGGAGCTGTTTTTT. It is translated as CASSAGQGKTGELFF.

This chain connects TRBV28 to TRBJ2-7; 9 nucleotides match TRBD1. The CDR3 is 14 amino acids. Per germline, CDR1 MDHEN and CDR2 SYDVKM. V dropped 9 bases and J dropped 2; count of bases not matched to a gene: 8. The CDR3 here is CASLGQGETYEQYF. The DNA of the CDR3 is TGTGCCAGTTTGGGACAGGGAGAAACCTACGAGCAGTACTTC.

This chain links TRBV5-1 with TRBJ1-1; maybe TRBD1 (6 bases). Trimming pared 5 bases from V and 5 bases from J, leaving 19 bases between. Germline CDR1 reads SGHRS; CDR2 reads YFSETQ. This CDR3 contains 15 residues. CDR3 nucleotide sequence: TGCGCCAGCAGAAAAACAACAGGGAGCGGAACTGAAGCTTTCTTT. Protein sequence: CASRKTTGSGTEAFF.

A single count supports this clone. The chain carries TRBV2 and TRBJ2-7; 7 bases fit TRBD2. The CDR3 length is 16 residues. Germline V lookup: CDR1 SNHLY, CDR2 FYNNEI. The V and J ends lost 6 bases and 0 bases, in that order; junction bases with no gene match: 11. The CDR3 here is CASRGSLGEGSYEQYF. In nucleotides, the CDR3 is TGTGCCAGCAGGGGAAGTCTAGGGGAGGGCTCCTACGAGCAGTACTTC.

The CDR3 DNA is TGTGCCAGTAGTAGCCCCGACAGGGTCAACGAGCAGTACTTC. Encoded protein: CASSSPDRVNEQYF. The chain joins TRBV19 to TRBJ2-7; 7 nucleotides line up with TRBD1. The germline gives CDR1 LNHDA, CDR2 SQIVND (reference sequence). Trimming took 4 bases from V and 5 from J; bases not matched to a gene: 8. This CDR3 comprises 14 residues.

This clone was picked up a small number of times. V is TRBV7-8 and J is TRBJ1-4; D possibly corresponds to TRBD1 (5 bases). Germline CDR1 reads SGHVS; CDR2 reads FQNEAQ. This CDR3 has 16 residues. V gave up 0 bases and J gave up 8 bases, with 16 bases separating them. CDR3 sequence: CASSLAAGGAGEKLFF. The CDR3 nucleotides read TGTGCCAGCAGCTTAGCCGCTGGGGGAGCGGGCGAAAAACTGTTTTTT.

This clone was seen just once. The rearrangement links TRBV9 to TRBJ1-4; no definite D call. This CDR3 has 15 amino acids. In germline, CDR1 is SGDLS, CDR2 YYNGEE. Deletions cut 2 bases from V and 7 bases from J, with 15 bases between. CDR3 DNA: TGTGCCAGCAGCGTTGGGCCCGATCACGGTGAAAAACTGTTTTTT. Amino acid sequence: CASSVGPDHGEKLFF.

CDR3 residues: CASTPGDRLNEKLFF. In nucleotides, the CDR3 is TGTGCCAGTACCCCAGGGGACAGGCTTAATGAAAAACTGTTTTTT. The chain links TRBV19 to TRBJ1-4; TRBD1 agrees at 8 bases. The germline gives CDR1 LNHDA, CDR2 SQIVND (reference sequence). The V segment lost 7 bases and the J segment 4 bases; nucleotides outside the gene matches: 8. This CDR3 has 15 residues. The full variable domain, its missing parts supplied by reference TRBV19 and TRBJ1-4, is DGGITQSPKYLFRKEGQNVTLSCEQNLNHDAMYWYRQDPGQGLRLIYYSQIVNDFQKGDIAEGYSVSREKKESFPLTVTSAQKNPTAFYLCASTPGDRLNEKLFFGSGTQLSVL.

The chain's CDR3 is CASSELRTRPYNEQFF. As DNA, the CDR3 is TGTGCCAGCAGTGAATTAAGGACTAGGCCCTACAATGAGCAGTTCTTC. The chain links TRBV6-1 to TRBJ2-1, with TRBD2 identical over 7 bases. V shed 2 bases, J shed 2 bases, and the junction held 6 bases outside the gene matches. Looked up from germline, CDR1 is MNHNS and CDR2 is SASEGT. The CDR3 loop spans 16 amino acids.